This paragraph reports one T cell receptor beta chain. This clonotype appeared a few times. Base quality data are lacking; no much larger clone is found one base away. Measured from the cysteine to the phenylalanine, the CDR3 is 16 residues long. The CDR3 DNA has 48 bases and is translated from base 1. The germline V gene supplies CDR1 MNHNS and CDR2 SASEGT. After removal of 1 base from V and 5 bases from J, the junction retains 6 bases not matched to a gene. The sample belongs to a study of T cells after yellow fever vaccination (dated by TCRdb to about 2019). Background on the whole study: The SMART-Seq v4 Ultra Low Input RNA kit was used to prepare libraries from fractions with low cell numbers. To follow T-cell clones before and after both primary and booster YFV17D yellow fever vaccination, bulk TCR alpha and beta repertoires underwent longitudinal sequencing. Blood was collected at multiple timepoints before and after primary and secondary immunization, and bulk PBMC replicates and cell subsets were isolated. Two healthy male donors, one aged 18 to 30 and one aged 30 to 39 years, were included in the cohort.

Synthesis of TCR cDNA relied on 5'RACE template switching, a step that introduced a universal primer site along with unique molecular identifiers. Priming for cDNA synthesis came from both the TCR alpha and TCR beta constant segments. Libraries were amplified in two PCR steps, with sample barcodes and sequencing adapters added in the second step. Sequencing of the libraries was done on either Illumina HiSeq 2500 (2x100 bp) or NovaSeq (2x150 bp). From the authors' description of their analysis: MIGEC handled demultiplexing of reads and collapsing into UMI consensus sequences, while MiXCR performed V(D)J alignment. Clonotypes responding to the vaccine were identified with edgeR on replicate PBMC samples, with the criteria of FDR below 0.01 and a log2 fold change above 5 up to day 15. Bulk clonotypes were assigned CD4 or CD8 identity according to which sequenced CD4 or CD8 repertoire held them at higher abundance. Clonotypes enriched at least 10-fold in dextramer-positive over dextramer-negative fractions were defined as NS4B-specific, and CD4-biased clonotypes were excluded. The public reads were reprocessed in TCRdb via fastp at Q25 and MiXCR, keeping in-frame beta chains. CDR3 protein duplicates are merged, each entry listing the most common genes and DNA. The V and J calls, along with clone size, are taken from TCRdb and not from the paper's own processing. Within this sample are 55,000 or so distinct CDR3 sequences, with more than 6.5% of them counted one time only. The biggest ten clones account for 24% of the sample.

The treatment or condition label, as the study defines it: live attenuated yellow fever vaccine strain. A standard Ficoll-Paque protocol was used to isolate PBMCs from peripheral blood. Epitope-specific CD8 T cells were sorted using a dextramer loaded with the yellow fever NS4B epitope peptide, with anti-CD3 and anti-CD8 staining. TriZol was used to extract RNA from bulk PBMCs, CD4 and CD8 fractions, and dextramer-positive and dextramer-negative fractions. The investigation overall reported the following: Computational filtering was needed because FACS-sorted repertoires could contain abundant contaminating clonotypes from the bulk population. Only a couple of donors were included in the study, so the extent to which the findings can be generalized is limited. The secondary T-cell response was weaker than the primary response but faster, peaking on day 5 instead of day 15. A small fraction of clonotypes showed up in both the CD4 and CD8 compartments, probably as a result of convergent recombination. Most clones expanded after primary vaccination (around 96% of CD4 and around 88% of CD8) were re-detected after the booster, suggesting that broad memory maintenance occurred.

The sequence is built from TRBV6-1 and TRBJ1-1; 11 middle bases align to TRBD1. This receptor was taken from a man younger than 30 who received the YFV17D yellow fever vaccine. The material was CD8+ T cells not binding an NS4B(214-222) dextramer, sorted from PBMCs, obtained roughly 45 days after the first yellow fever vaccination. This specimen's cell subset or site label, interpreted: NS4B epitope dextramer-negative CD8 T cells. The bases read TGTGCCAGCAGTGAAGGACCGGGACAGGGGGGTACTGAAGCTTTCTTT. Its product reads: CASSEGPGQGGTEAFF.